This T cell receptor (beta chain) was sequenced for a study of shared clonotypes between healthy human individuals. General study findings and limits: With several donors compared, about 5.2% of naive CD4 clonotypes were shared.

Comment on this clone: Its antigen is not identified.

TCRdb keeps only in-frame clones here, not all; method: immunoSEQ multiplex PCR. The sample holds around 1,000,000 clones; 77% are singletons and the top ten take 0.89%. CD4+ cell separation produced CD45RA+ naive and CD45RA-negative memory subsets. The germline CDR1 and CDR2 sequences are LNHDA and SQIVND (reference sequence). V trimming: 2 bases; J trimming: 1 base; junction bases outside the gene matches: 3. The length of the CDR3 is 15 residues. The clonotype comes from a man aged 18 to 30 in good health. Some clones in this sample may be carry-over from other donors' samples. Sequencing was performed on memory CD4+ T cells from PBMCs. The sample's subset: CD45RA-negative fraction. This chain joins TRBV19 and TRBJ2-3, with 7 nucleotides matching TRBD2. Written as DNA, the CDR3 is TGTGCCAGTAGTATACGGCTAGCGGGCACAGATACGCAGTATTTT. Translated, it gives CASSIRLAGTDTQYF.